One and the same sample provided the 8 T cell receptor beta chains below, sequenced in a study of blood T cells in healthy people across ages. The authors ran a second PCR of about 7 to 11 cycles using a sample-barcoded 5' primer and a J-beta primer mix. One entry per CDR3 protein results from TCRdb running MiXCR on the 5' RACE reads. The profile shows 1.4 million or so distinct CDR3 sequences, approximately 43% of them singletons. Sequencing input: blood. The receptors originated from a woman between 18 and 30 years old in good health.

The chain links TRBV9 to TRBJ1-4; 8 bases map to TRBD1. The CDR3 spans 15 residues. Trimming took 4 bases from V and 4 from J; bases not matched to a gene: 6. Per the germline V gene, CDR1 is SGDLS and CDR2 is YYNGEE. The CDR3 DNA reads TGTGCCAGCAGCTTGGGACAGGCGCTTAATGAAAAACTGTTTTTT. It yields the protein CASSLGQALNEKLFF.

This chain joins TRBV2 and TRBJ1-2; D may be TRBD1 (6 bases). With 7 bases removed from V and 7 bases from J, the gap between germline ends came to 16 bases. There are 13 residues in the CDR3. The germline V gene has CDR1 SNHLY and CDR2 FYNNEI. As DNA, the CDR3 is TGTGCCAGCAAGGCGGGGGGCGCGGGTGGCTACACCTTC. It yields the protein CASKAGGAGGYTF.

The V call is TRBV6-2 or TRBV6-3, the J call TRBJ2-7; D may match TRBD1 or TRBD2 (5 bases each). The end of the DNA fits TRBJ2-5 better, so the J call may be wrong. Germline CDR1 is MNHEY and CDR2 is SVGEGT. This CDR3 is built from 14 residues. Here the CDR3 DNA reads TGTGCCAGCAGACACCCCGTGGGGACGGAGACCCAGTACTTC. Its protein is CASRHPVGTETQYF.

The chain combines TRBV30 with TRBJ1-5, with D uncertain. There are 13 residues in the CDR3. The V gene lost 0 bases and the J gene lost 4 bases, with 7 bases spanning the gap. The germline V gene has CDR1 GTSNPN and CDR2 SVGIG (reference sequence). The CDR3 sequence is CAWSVRRNQPQHF. Written as DNA, the CDR3 is TGTGCCTGGAGTGTACGCAGGAATCAGCCCCAGCATTTT.

This clonotype showed up many times. The chain is built from TRBV9 and TRBJ2-3; unclear D gene. The CDR3 runs to 14 residues. V lost 1 base to trimming and J lost 3 bases, with 9 bases between them. Germline assignment: CDR1 SGDLS and CDR2 YYNGEE. This CDR3 reads CASSVKERTDTQYF. The DNA for the CDR3 is TGTGCCAGCAGCGTAAAGGAGAGGACAGATACGCAGTATTTT.

This clonotype was seen only once. V gene TRBV11-2 combines with J gene TRBJ2-3; TRBD2 matches 8 bases. Germline V gene data show CDR1 as SGHAT and CDR2 as FQNNGV. The CDR3 totals 16 residues. With 1 base clipped from V and 2 bases from J, the junction kept 5 bases outside the gene matches. In DNA, the CDR3 is TGTGCCAGCAGCTTAGGGGCGGGGGGCACCACAGATACGCAGTATTTT. It specifies CASSLGAGGTTDTQYF.

The chain recombines TRBV2 with TRBJ2-7; 7 positions agree with TRBD2. V gave up 3 bases and J gave up 7 bases; unmatched junction bases: 6. Germline V gives CDR1 SNHLY, CDR2 FYNNEI. The CDR3 runs to 13 residues. The CDR3 nucleotides are TGTGCCAGCAGTGAGGCTAGCGGCAATGAGCAGTACTTC. Its translation is CASSEASGNEQYF.

The V gene is TRBV20-1, the J gene TRBJ1-3, with 8 nucleotides matching TRBD1. The ends lost 0 bases at V and 0 bases at J; junction bases unmatched: 7. Germline V gene lookup returns CDR1 DFQATT and CDR2 SNEGSKA (reference sequence). The CDR3 is 17 amino acids. The CDR3 is CSARDLDRGISGNTIYF. The CDR3 nucleotides read TGCAGTGCTAGAGATCTAGACAGGGGCATCTCTGGAAACACCATATATTTT.